These 9 T cell receptor beta chains share one sample of origin, sequenced in a study of T cell responses to AZD1222 COVID-19 vaccine. Clones were sequenced by immunoSEQ multiplex PCR, and TCRdb holds only the in-frame ones, with some missing. The sample gives approximately 71,000 clones, almost 90% of which show up once; 7.5% to 9% is in the top ten. The sample here was peripheral blood, taken on day 0 of AZD1222 vaccination. The receptors come from an adult in good health.

The chain combines TRBV18 with TRBJ2-7, with TRBD1 matching 7 bases. The V gene end was trimmed by 6 bases and the J gene end by 3 bases; junction bases not matched to a gene: 5. CDR1 and CDR2 (germline): KGHSH, LQKENI. This CDR3 is 13 amino acids long. The CDR3 nucleotides read TGTGCCAGCTCCACCGGGACAGTCTACGAGCAGTACTTC. Protein sequence: CASSTGTVYEQYF.

This chain links TRBV3-1 (or the pseudogene TRBV3-2) with TRBJ2-5; TRBD1 aligns across 12 bases. The CDR3 covers 16 residues. J gave up 5 bases and V 7 bases, and 11 bases lay outside the gene matches. Germline-derived CDR1 and CDR2 are LGHDT and YNNKEL (reference sequence). For the CDR3, the DNA is TGTGCCAGCACCCCCCGGGACAGGGGGCGGGGGGAGACCCAGTACTTC. Amino acid sequence: CASTPRDRGRGETQYF.

The chain couples TRBV19 to TRBJ2-7; D remains ambiguous. Germline lookup yields CDR1 LNHDA and CDR2 SQIVND (reference sequence). V shed 7 bases and J shed 0 bases, with 7 bases lying between them. The CDR3 is 12 residues long. CDR3 residues: CASTNSSYEQYF. The CDR3 nucleotides are TGTGCCAGTACAAACAGCTCCTACGAGCAGTACTTC.

The gene calls are TRBV29-1 and TRBJ1-6; D gene ambiguous. Germline loops: CDR1 SQVTM, CDR2 ANQGSEA. The CDR3 is made up of 13 amino acids. Trimming cost V 4 bases and J 6 bases, with 10 bases left between them. The DNA of the CDR3 is TGCAGCGTTGCGTGGGGATCTAATTCACCCCTCCACTTT. Its translation: CSVAWGSNSPLHF.

This clone has just one count. The chain couples TRBV5-6 to TRBJ1-5; weak D call: TRBD1 (6 bases). The germline V gene has CDR1 SGHDT and CDR2 YYEEEE. This CDR3 is 15 amino acids long. The V and J ends lost 0 bases and 8 bases respectively, with 15 bases between them. CDR3 protein: CASSLAGRGAEPQHF. The CDR3 DNA is TGTGCCAGCAGCTTGGCGGGTCGGGGGGCCGAGCCCCAGCATTTT.

This chain joins TRBV11-2 and TRBJ2-1, with 16 bases lining up with TRBD2. Germline CDR1 reads SGHAT; CDR2 reads FQNNGV. The length of the CDR3 is 16 residues. V lost 5 bases and J lost 4; bases outside the gene matches: 2. This CDR3 is CASSPGLAGGYNEQFF. The CDR3 DNA reads as TGTGCCAGCAGCCCGGGACTAGCGGGGGGGTACAATGAGCAGTTCTTC.

V and J are TRBV18 and TRBJ2-6; the D call may be TRBD1 or TRBD2 (5 bases each). The ends were cut back, 7 bases at V and 2 bases at J, with 15 bases in the middle. Germline V gene lookup returns CDR1 KGHSH and CDR2 LQKENI. CDR3 length: 16 residues. In DNA form, the CDR3 reads TGTGCCAGCTTTCCGGGACGCGCGACTGGGGCCAACGTCCTGACTTTC. Its protein product is CASFPGRATGANVLTF.

This chain joins TRBV5-1 and TRBJ2-1; 8 bases are shared with TRBD2. The CDR3 totals 14 residues. Germline loops: CDR1 SGHRS, CDR2 YFSETQ. V lost 2 bases and J lost 8; bases outside the gene matches: 6. DNA for the CDR3: TGCGCCAGCAGCTTAGCGGGAGCTCTGGATGAGCAGTTCTTC. This translates into CASSLAGALDEQFF.

The chain is built from TRBV7-6 and TRBJ1-5; no firm D call. The CDR3 covers 15 residues. The ends were cut back, 1 base at V and 5 bases at J, with 12 bases in the middle. Germline V CDR1 and CDR2: SGHVS, FNYEAQ. CDR3 amino acids: CASSLVFGGDQPQHF. CDR3 in DNA: TGTGCCAGCAGCTTAGTTTTTGGCGGGGATCAGCCCCAGCATTTT.